The T cell receptor (beta chain) under discussion was sequenced for a study of blood T cell repertoires in COVID-19. In the original processing: Using reference gene primer amplification, nucleated cell counts were estimated. Assay used: immunoSEQ multiplex PCR; TCRdb lists only in-frame clones, some missing. From that table come the V and J calls and clone size; the DNA was used to work out D and trimming. The table records 200,000 to 250,000 clones, roughly 87% of them present only once. Germline CDR1 reads ENHRY; CDR2 reads SYGVKD. V lost 6 bases and J lost 10; bases outside the gene matches: 12. The CDR3 consists of 15 residues. Participants spanned ages about 18 to 90 years and resided in about two dozen US areas.

Sequencing input: PBMCs or T cells enriched from blood (not recorded which). The TCR originated in a man between 18 and 29 years old with acute COVID-19. The chain uses TRBV10-3 and TRBJ1-6, with 7 bases identical to TRBD1. For the CDR3, the DNA is TGTGCCATCAGCGAGGGGGTACAGGGGAACTCACCCCTCCACTTT. Its translation is CAISEGVQGNSPLHF.